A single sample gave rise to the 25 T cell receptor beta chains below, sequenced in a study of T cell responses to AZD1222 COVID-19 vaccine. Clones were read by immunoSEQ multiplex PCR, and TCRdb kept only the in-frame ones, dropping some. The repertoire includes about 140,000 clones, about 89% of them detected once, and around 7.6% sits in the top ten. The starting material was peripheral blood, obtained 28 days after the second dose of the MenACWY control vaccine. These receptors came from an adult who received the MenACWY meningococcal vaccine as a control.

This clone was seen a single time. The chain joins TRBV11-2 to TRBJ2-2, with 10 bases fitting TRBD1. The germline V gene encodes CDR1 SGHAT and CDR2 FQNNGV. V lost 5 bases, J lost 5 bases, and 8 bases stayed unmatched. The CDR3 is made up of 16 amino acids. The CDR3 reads CASSDDRGRGTGELFF. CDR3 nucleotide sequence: TGTGCCAGCAGCGATGACAGGGGGCGGGGAACCGGGGAGCTGTTTTTT.

In DNA form, the CDR3 reads TGTGCCAGCAGCGGGGGTCAGCATAATTCACCCCTCCACTTT. Residues: CASSGGQHNSPLHF. The genes are TRBV9 and TRBJ1-6; D remains unclear. The CDR3 loop spans 14 amino acids. V was shortened by 3 bases and J by 5 bases, with 9 bases between the two germline ends. From germline, CDR1 is SGDLS and CDR2 YYNGEE.

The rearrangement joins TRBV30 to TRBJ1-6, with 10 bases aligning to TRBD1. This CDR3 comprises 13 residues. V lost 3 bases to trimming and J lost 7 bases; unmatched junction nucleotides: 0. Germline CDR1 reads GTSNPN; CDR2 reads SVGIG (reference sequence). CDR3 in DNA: TGTGCCTGGAGGGGACAGGGGAATTCACCCCTCCACTTT. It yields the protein CAWRGQGNSPLHF. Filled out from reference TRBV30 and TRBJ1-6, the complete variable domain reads SQTIHQWPATLVQPVGSPLSLECTVEGTSNPNLYWYRQAAGRGLQLLFYSVGIGQISSEVPQNLSASRPQDRQFILSSKKLLLSDSGFYLCAWRGQGNSPLHFGNGTRLTVT.

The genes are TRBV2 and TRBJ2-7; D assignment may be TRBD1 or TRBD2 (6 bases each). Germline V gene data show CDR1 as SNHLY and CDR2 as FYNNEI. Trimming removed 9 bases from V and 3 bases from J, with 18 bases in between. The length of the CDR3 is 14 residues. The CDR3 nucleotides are TGTGCCAGTACCGGGGGCGGAATCCACTACGAGCAGTACTTC. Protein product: CASTGGGIHYEQYF.

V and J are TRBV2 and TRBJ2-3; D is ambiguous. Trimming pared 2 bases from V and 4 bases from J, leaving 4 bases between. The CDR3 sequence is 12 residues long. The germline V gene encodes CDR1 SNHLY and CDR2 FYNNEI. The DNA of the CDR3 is TGTGCCAGCAGTGAAAACTCAGATACGCAGTATTTT. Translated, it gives CASSENSDTQYF.

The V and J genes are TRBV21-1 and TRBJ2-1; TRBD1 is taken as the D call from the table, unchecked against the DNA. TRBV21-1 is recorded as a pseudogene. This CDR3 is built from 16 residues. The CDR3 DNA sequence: TGTGCCAGCAGCGCGGAGGACAGGGGTTGGCTCGGAGAGCAGTTCTTC. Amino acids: CASSAEDRGWLGEQFF.

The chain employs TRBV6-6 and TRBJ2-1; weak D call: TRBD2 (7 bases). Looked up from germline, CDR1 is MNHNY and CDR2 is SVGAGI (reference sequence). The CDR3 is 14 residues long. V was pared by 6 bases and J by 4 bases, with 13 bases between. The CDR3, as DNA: TGTGCCAGCAGCCGGGGGGCCCTTTACAATGAGCAGTTCTTC. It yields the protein CASSRGALYNEQFF.

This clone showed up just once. The CDR3 nucleotides are TGTGCCAGCAGCTTAGGGACAGACAATTCACCCCTCCACTTT. Residues: CASSLGTDNSPLHF. This chain links TRBV11-2 with TRBJ1-6; possible D gene TRBD1, 6 bases. There are 14 residues in the CDR3. V was pared by 1 base and J by 7 bases, with 8 bases between. Germline loops: CDR1 SGHAT, CDR2 FQNNGV. Looking up the rest from reference TRBV11-2 and TRBJ1-6 gives the full variable domain: EAGVAQSPRYKIIEKRQSVAFWCNPISGHATLYWYQQILGQGPKLLIQFQNNGVVDDSQLPKDRFSAERLKGVDSTLKIQPAKLEDSAVYLCASSLGTDNSPLHFGNGTRLTVT.

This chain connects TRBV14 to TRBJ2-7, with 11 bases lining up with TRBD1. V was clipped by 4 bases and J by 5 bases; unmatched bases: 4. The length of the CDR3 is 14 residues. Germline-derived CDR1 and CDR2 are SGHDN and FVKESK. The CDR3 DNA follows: TGTGCCAGCAGCCCCTGGACAGGGGGCGACGAGCAGTACTTC. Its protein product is CASSPWTGGDEQYF.

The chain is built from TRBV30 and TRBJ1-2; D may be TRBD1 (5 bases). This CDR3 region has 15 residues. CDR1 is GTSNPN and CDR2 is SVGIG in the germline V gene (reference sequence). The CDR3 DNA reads TGTGCTACTCTTCTCGACAGAGACCTTAACTATGGCTACACCTTC. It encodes CATLLDRDLNYGYTF.

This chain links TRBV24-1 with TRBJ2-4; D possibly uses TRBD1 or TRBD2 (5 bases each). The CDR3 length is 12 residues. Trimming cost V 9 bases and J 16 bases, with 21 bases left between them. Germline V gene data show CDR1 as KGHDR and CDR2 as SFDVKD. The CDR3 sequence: CATPGTACSSYF. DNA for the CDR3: TGTGCCACCCCAGGGACGGCCTGTAGTAGCTACTTC.

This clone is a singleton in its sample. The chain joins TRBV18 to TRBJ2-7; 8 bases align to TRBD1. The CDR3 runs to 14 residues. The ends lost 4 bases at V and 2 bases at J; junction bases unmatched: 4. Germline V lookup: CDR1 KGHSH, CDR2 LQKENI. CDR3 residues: CASSQDRAPYEQYF. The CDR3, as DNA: TGTGCCAGCTCACAGGACAGGGCACCCTACGAGCAGTACTTC.

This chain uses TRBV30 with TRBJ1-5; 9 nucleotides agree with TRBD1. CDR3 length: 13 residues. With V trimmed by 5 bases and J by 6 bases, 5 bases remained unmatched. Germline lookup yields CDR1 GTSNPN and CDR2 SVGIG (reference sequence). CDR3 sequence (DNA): TGTGCCTGGGGGGACAGGGTGGGTCAGCCCCAGCATTTT. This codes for CAWGDRVGQPQHF.

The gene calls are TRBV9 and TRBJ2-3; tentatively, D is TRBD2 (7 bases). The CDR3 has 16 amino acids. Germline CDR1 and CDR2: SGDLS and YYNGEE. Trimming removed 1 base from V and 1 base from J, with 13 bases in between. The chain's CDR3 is CASSVRGGGGTDTQYF. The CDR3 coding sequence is TGTGCCAGCAGCGTACGCGGGGGCGGGGGCACAGATACGCAGTATTTT.

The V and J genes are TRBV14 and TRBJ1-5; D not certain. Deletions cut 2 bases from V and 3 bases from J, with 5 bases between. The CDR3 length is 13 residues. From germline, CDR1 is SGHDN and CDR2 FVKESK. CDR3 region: CASSQRSNQPQHF. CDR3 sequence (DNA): TGTGCCAGCAGCCAAAGGTCCAATCAGCCCCAGCATTTT.

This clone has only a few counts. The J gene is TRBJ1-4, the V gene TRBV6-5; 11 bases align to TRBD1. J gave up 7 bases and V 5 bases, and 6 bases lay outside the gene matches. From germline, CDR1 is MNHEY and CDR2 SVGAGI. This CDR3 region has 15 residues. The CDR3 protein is CASSRTGGSREKLFF. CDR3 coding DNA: TGTGCCAGCAGTCGGACAGGGGGCTCTCGTGAAAAACTGTTTTTT.

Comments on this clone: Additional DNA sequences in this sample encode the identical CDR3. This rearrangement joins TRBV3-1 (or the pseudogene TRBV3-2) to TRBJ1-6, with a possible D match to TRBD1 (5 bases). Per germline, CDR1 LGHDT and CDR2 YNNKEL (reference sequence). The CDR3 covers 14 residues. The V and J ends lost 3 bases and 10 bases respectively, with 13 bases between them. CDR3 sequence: CASSQGQGNSPLHF. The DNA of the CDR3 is TGTGCCAGCAGCCAGGGCCAGGGAAACTCACCCCTCCACTTT.

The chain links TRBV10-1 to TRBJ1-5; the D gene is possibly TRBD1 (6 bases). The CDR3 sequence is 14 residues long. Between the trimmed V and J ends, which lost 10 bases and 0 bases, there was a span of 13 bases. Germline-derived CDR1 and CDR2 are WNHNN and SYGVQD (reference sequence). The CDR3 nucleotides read TGCGCCATCCCCGGACAGTATAGCAATCAGCCCCAGCATTTT. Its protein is CAIPGQYSNQPQHF.

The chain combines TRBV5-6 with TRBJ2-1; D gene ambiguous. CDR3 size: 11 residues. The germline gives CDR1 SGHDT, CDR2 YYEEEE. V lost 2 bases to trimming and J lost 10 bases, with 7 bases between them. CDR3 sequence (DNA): TGTGCCAGCAGCTTCCGAGAGGAGCAGTTCTTC. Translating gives CASSFREEQFF.

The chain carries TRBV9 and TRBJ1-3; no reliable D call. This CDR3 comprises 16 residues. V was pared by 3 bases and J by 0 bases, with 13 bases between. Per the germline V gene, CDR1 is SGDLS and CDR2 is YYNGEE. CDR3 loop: CASSAPGRSSGNTIYF. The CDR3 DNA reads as TGTGCCAGCAGCGCCCCCGGACGGAGCTCTGGAAACACCATATATTTT.

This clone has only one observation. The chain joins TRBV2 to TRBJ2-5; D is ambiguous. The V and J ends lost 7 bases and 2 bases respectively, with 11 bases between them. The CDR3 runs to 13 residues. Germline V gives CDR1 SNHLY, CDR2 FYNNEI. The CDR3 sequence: CASMGGTQETQYF. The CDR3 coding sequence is TGTGCCAGCATGGGTGGCACACAAGAGACCCAGTACTTC.

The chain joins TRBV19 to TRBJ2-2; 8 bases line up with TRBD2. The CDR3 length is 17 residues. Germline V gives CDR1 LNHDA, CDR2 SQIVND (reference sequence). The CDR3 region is CASALMRLAGTAGELFF. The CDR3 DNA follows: TGTGCAAGTGCCTTGATGAGGTTAGCGGGAACGGCCGGGGAGCTGTTTTTT.

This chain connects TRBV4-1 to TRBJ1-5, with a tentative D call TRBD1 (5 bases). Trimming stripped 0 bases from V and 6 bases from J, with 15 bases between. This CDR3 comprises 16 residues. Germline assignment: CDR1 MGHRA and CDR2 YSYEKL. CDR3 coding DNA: TGCGCCAGCAGCCAAGATCAGGTAGGGGTTTCTCAGCCCCAGCATTTT. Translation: CASSQDQVGVSQPQHF.

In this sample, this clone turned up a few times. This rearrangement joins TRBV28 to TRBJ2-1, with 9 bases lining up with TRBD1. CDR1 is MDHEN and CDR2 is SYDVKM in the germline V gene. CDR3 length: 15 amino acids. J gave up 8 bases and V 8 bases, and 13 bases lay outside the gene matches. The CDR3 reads CASRQEGTGYDEQFF. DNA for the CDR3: TGTGCCAGCCGACAAGAGGGGACAGGGTACGATGAGCAGTTCTTC.

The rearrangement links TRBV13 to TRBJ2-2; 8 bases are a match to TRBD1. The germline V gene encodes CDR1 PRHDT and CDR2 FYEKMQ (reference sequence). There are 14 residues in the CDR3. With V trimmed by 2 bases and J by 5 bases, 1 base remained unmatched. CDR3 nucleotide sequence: TGTGCCAGCAGCTTAAACAGGGGGACCGGGGAGCTGTTTTTT. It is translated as CASSLNRGTGELFF. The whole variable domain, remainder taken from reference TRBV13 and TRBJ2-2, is AAGVIQSPRHLIKEKRETATLKCYPIPRHDTVYWYQQGPGQDPQFLISFYEKMQSDKGSIPDRFSAQQFSDYHSELNMSSLELGDSALYFCASSLNRGTGELFFGEGSRLTVL.